The present T cell receptor beta chain was sequenced within a study of T cell repertoires and Cas9 in healthy adults. At the level of the study: SpCas9-reactive CD4 and CD8 T cells were characterized for potency, cytotoxicity and lineage.

This clone was seen just once. Antigen: not known. V shed 0 bases and J shed 12 bases, with 18 bases lying between them. Germline-derived CDR1 and CDR2 are SGHNT and YYREEE (reference sequence). CDR3 size: 14 residues. Sequencing used immunoSEQ multiplex PCR; TCRdb keeps in-frame clones, though not all of them. The sample lists 20,000 to 25,000 clones, roughly 90% occurring once. Study findings and constraints: In vitro, SpCas9-reactive Tregs were reported to curb effector T cell proliferation and function.

The sequenced sample consisted of CD4+ effector T cells (CD127+, CD25-, CD137-, CD154-) from PBMCs; culture status not recorded. This clonotype was obtained from a human donor in good health. The V call is TRBV5-4, the J call TRBJ1-2; possible D gene TRBD1, 5 bases. CDR3 in DNA: TGTGCCAGCAGCTTGGCGGGGGGTTACCTGAAGGACACCTTC. Residues: CASSLAGGYLKDTF.